This is a list of T cell receptor beta chains from one sample in a study of cytomegalovirus exposure and HLA in healthy donors. TCRdb keeps only in-frame clones here, not all; method: immunoSEQ multiplex PCR. The sample holds around 160,000 clones; approximately 82% are singletons and the top ten take about 7.6%. The source material was PBMCs. These receptors all stem from a woman aged 35 to 49 in good health and CMV-seropositive. Each CDR3 is given with its conserved first and last residue. Fields, in order: V gene, D gene, clone size, J gene, CDR3 DNA, CDR3 protein. The D gene is left open where the match is weak. Size is omitted from some rows. Given values are once, few, many or a class for expanded clones.

V: TRBV18; D: TRBD2; size: once; J: TRBJ2-7; DNA: TGTGCCAGCTCACCAGGGACTAGTCTTTTGTACGAGCAGTACTTC; CDR3: CASSPGTSLLYEQYF
V: TRBV13; D: TRBD2; size: once; J: TRBJ2-2; DNA: TGTGCCAGCAGCTTCACTAGCGGGAACACCGGGGAGCTGTTTTTT; CDR3: CASSFTSGNTGELFF
V: TRBV5-1; D: TRBD1; size: .; J: TRBJ1-1; DNA: TGCGCCAGCAGGCCATCGACAGGGGGGGTGGAAGCTTTCTTT; CDR3: CASRPSTGGVEAFF
V: TRBV18; D: TRBD1; size: .; J: TRBJ2-7; DNA: TGTGCCAGCTCACCGAGGGACAGGGCGCGCGAGCAGTACTTC; CDR3: CASSPRDRAREQYF
V: TRBV28; D: TRBD2; size: .; J: TRBJ2-2; DNA: TGTGCCAGTTCGCGGGGCAGGAGGTTCGGGACTAGGGGCACCGGGGAGCTGTTTTTT; CDR3: CASSRGRRFGTRGTGELFF
V: TRBV7-6; D: .; size: .; J: TRBJ2-1; DNA: TGTGCCAGCAGCTTAGTACGGGGGGCTAATGAGCAGTTCTTC; CDR3: CASSLVRGANEQFF
V: TRBV21-1; D: .; size: once; J: TRBJ2-3; DNA: TGTGCCAGCAGCAAATTAACTCCTCATCCCCTTTGGACGCAGTATTTT; CDR3: CASSKLTPHPLWTQYF
V: TRBV6-6; D: TRBD2; size: few; J: TRBJ2-7; DNA: TGTGCCAGCAGTTCAGGACTAGCGGCCAGCTCCTACGAGCAGTACTTC; CDR3: CASSSGLAASSYEQYF
V: TRBV27; D: .; size: .; J: TRBJ2-5; DNA: TGTGCCAGCAGTCCCGTATTCGAGTACGGGAGATCTCTAGAGACCCAGTACTTC; CDR3: CASSPVFEYGRSLETQYF
V: TRBV10-3; D: .; size: .; J: TRBJ1-1; DNA: TGTGCCATCAGCCCCCAGGGCAGCACTGAAGCTTTCTTT; CDR3: CAISPQGSTEAFF
V: TRBV7-8; D: TRBD1; size: .; J: TRBJ2-7; DNA: TGTGCCAGCAGCCGAAGACAGGGTGATAAGGACGAGCAGTACTTC; CDR3: CASSRRQGDKDEQYF
V: TRBV7-3; D: .; size: .; J: TRBJ2-3; DNA: TGTGCCAGCAGCGACCAAGGACAGATTTACACAGATACGCAGTATTTT; CDR3: CASSDQGQIYTDTQYF
V: TRBV7-9; D: .; size: .; J: TRBJ1-3; DNA: TGTGCCAGCAGCTTAGCTGGGGGCGGCTCTGGAAACACCATATATTTT; CDR3: CASSLAGGGSGNTIYF
V: TRBV18; D: TRBD1; size: .; J: TRBJ1-2; DNA: TGTGCCAGCTCACCGGGACAGGGGAACTATGGCTACACCTTC; CDR3: CASSPGQGNYGYTF
V: TRBV7-3; D: TRBD2; size: .; J: TRBJ2-1; DNA: TGTGCCAGCAGCCGGACTAGCGGGGGGGTAAATGAGCAGTTCTTC; CDR3: CASSRTSGGVNEQFF
V: TRBV27; D: .; size: .; J: TRBJ1-6; DNA: TGTGCCAGCAGTCTCGCAGGGGATAATTCACCCCTCCACTTT; CDR3: CASSLAGDNSPLHF